The 29 T cell receptor beta chains reported below all come from one sample, sequenced in a study of STAT5B mutations in CD4+ large granular lymphocyte leukemia. TCRdb's copy holds only in-frame clones and misses some; the assay was immunoSEQ multiplex PCR. The table shows around 47,000 clones, with approximately 84% occurring only once. The sequenced sample was CD4+ T cells from blood buffy coats. The receptor source for this set is a human donor in good health.

V gene TRBV15 combines with J gene TRBJ1-2; possibly TRBD1 for D (5 bases). V was clipped by 6 bases and J by 4 bases, with 18 bases between them. Germline values: CDR1 LNHNV, CDR2 YYDKDF (reference sequence). CDR3 length: 15 amino acids. CDR3 nucleotides: TGTGCCACCAGGAAGAGGGGAGGTGTAAGCTATGGCTACACCTTC. The encoded protein is CATRKRGGVSYGYTF.

This sequence joins TRBV15 and TRBJ1-6; a possible D gene is TRBD1 (6 bases). CDR1 is LNHNV and CDR2 is YYDKDF in the germline V gene (reference sequence). This CDR3 is built from 15 residues. The V gene lost 0 bases and the J gene lost 7 bases, with 10 bases spanning the gap. The CDR3 here is CATSRDRTGNSPLHF. The CDR3 DNA reads TGTGCCACCAGCAGAGATAGAACAGGGAATTCACCCCTCCACTTT.

The chain recombines TRBV4-1 with TRBJ1-2, with D hard to call. CDR3 length: 15 residues. V lost 2 bases and J lost 5, with 15 bases in between. The germline V gene has CDR1 MGHRA and CDR2 YSYEKL. The CDR3 nucleotides read TGCGCCAGCAGCCAACAACCAGAGACCTGGTATGGCTACACCTTC. Amino acid sequence: CASSQQPETWYGYTF.

The chain recombines TRBV7-2 with TRBJ2-7; 8 bases align to TRBD2. The CDR3 spans 14 residues. V gave up 0 bases and J gave up 4 bases; unmatched junction bases: 2. Germline V gene data show CDR1 as SGHTA and CDR2 as FQGNSA. Here the CDR3 reads CASSLAGGGYEQYF. Written as DNA, the CDR3 is TGTGCCAGCAGCTTAGCCGGGGGGGGGTACGAGCAGTACTTC.

The chain links TRBV18 to TRBJ1-1, with D possibly matching TRBD1 (6 bases). V lost 4 bases to trimming and J lost 6 bases, with 15 bases between them. Germline V gene data show CDR1 as KGHSH and CDR2 as LQKENI. The length of the CDR3 is 14 residues. This CDR3 is CASSLTQGLAEAFF. The CDR3 DNA is TGTGCCAGCTCACTTACACAGGGACTTGCTGAAGCTTTCTTT.

This clone was recorded only once. CDR3 nucleotide sequence: TGTGCCAGCTCACCAGTAGCGGGATCTAACAATGAGCAGTTCTTC. It translates to CASSPVAGSNNEQFF. The chain carries TRBV18 and TRBJ2-1, with TRBD2 matching over 8 bases. The V gene's germline CDR1 is KGHSH and CDR2 LQKENI. Germline trimming cut 2 bases from V and 5 bases from J; bases unmatched to any gene: 5. The CDR3 is 15 amino acids.

This chain joins TRBV10-2 and TRBJ1-1; D is unresolved. CDR1 is WSHSY, CDR2 SAAADI, per germline. V was shortened by 4 bases and J by 2 bases, with 8 bases between the two germline ends. The CDR3 has 13 residues. The chain's CDR3 is CASSVQTNTEAFF. The CDR3, as DNA: TGCGCCAGCAGTGTACAGACCAACACTGAAGCTTTCTTT.

This rearrangement joins TRBV2 to TRBJ2-6; D may be TRBD1 (5 bases). V gave up 4 bases and J gave up 4 bases, with 11 bases separating them. In germline, CDR1 is SNHLY, CDR2 FYNNEI. There are 15 residues in the CDR3. The CDR3 protein is CASSVRQSGANVLTF. The CDR3 DNA reads as TGTGCCAGCAGTGTGAGACAGTCCGGGGCCAACGTCCTGACTTTC. Supplemented by reference TRBV2 and TRBJ2-6, the full variable domain reads EPEVTQTPSHQVTQMGQEVILRCVPISNHLYFYWYRQILGQKVEFLVSFYNNEISEKSEIFDDQFSVERPDGSNFTLKIRSTKLEDSAMYFCASSVRQSGANVLTFGAGSRLTVL.

The chain employs TRBV9 and TRBJ2-3; D is undetermined. V lost 2 bases and J 0 bases, leaving 7 bases between the germline ends. CDR3 length: 14 residues. Germline CDR1 reads SGDLS; CDR2 reads YYNGEE. The CDR3 loop is CASSVTQSTDTQYF. The CDR3 DNA is TGTGCCAGCAGCGTCACACAGAGCACAGATACGCAGTATTTT.

For the CDR3, the DNA is TGCGCCAGCAGCCAACCGCCCCGAGGACGGACGCAAGAGACCCAGTACTTC. Translating it yields CASSQPPRGRTQETQYF. The chain combines TRBV4-1 with TRBJ2-5; D remains unclear. Germline values: CDR1 MGHRA, CDR2 YSYEKL. Trimming removed 2 bases from V and 2 bases from J, with 18 bases in between. The CDR3 length is 17 residues.

In this sample, this clone turned up a few times. The chain carries TRBV6-1 and TRBJ2-3, with 7 nucleotides matching TRBD1. The CDR3 has 14 residues. Germline values: CDR1 MNHNS, CDR2 SASEGT. J gave up 1 base and V 8 bases, and 6 bases lay outside the gene matches. Written as DNA, the CDR3 is TGTGCCAGCTTGGATGACAGGGGCACAGATACGCAGTATTTT. Protein product: CASLDDRGTDTQYF.

J is TRBJ2-7 and V is TRBV6-4, with 10 bases aligning to TRBD2. The CDR3 has 19 residues. Germline loops: CDR1 MRHNA, CDR2 SNTAGT. Trimming took 0 bases from V and 2 from J; bases not matched to a gene: 13. CDR3 in amino acids: CASSDSKGVGTSETYEQYF. The CDR3 bases are TGTGCCAGCAGTGACTCGAAGGGCGTCGGGACTAGCGAGACCTACGAGCAGTACTTC.

The V and J genes are TRBV5-5 and TRBJ2-7, with 7 positions matching TRBD2. With 4 bases clipped from V and 3 bases from J, the junction kept 10 bases outside the gene matches. This CDR3 is 15 amino acids long. Germline-derived CDR1 and CDR2 are SGHKS and YYEKEE (reference sequence). The CDR3: CASSAGRGNFYEQYF. The DNA of the CDR3 is TGTGCCAGCAGCGCTGGGCGGGGGAACTTCTACGAGCAGTACTTC.

CDR3 sequence: CASSTSGLRFMNTEAFF. The CDR3, as DNA: TGTGCCAGTAGTACGTCGGGACTCAGGTTCATGAACACTGAAGCTTTCTTT. J is TRBJ1-1 and V is TRBV19; D is possibly TRBD1 (5 bases). CDR3 length equals 17 residues. V lost 4 bases to trimming and J lost 0 bases, with 18 bases between them. Germline lookup yields CDR1 LNHDA and CDR2 SQIVND (reference sequence).

The rearrangement joins TRBV15 to TRBJ1-4; no clear D. The CDR3 sequence is 14 residues long. Germline V gene data show CDR1 as LNHNV and CDR2 as YYDKDF (reference sequence). The V end was cut by 0 bases, the J end by 2 bases, with 4 bases between. The CDR3: CATSRDLTNEKLFF. The DNA for the CDR3 is TGTGCCACCAGCAGAGATTTGACTAATGAAAAACTGTTTTTT.

The chain recombines TRBV7-9 with TRBJ1-2; possibly TRBD1 for D (5 bases). V gave up 1 base and J gave up 4 bases, with 10 bases separating them. Germline CDR1 SEHNR, CDR2 FQNEAQ (reference sequence). This CDR3 is 14 amino acids long. The CDR3 DNA is TGTGCCAGCAGCTTAGGGGGGGTCGGCTATGGCTACACCTTC. This gives the protein CASSLGGVGYGYTF. Combining the CDR3 with reference TRBV7-9 and TRBJ1-2 gives the whole variable domain DTGVSQNPRHKITKRGQNVTFRCDPISEHNRLYWYRQTLGQGPEFLTYFQNEAQLEKSRLLSDRFSAERPKGSFSTLEIQRTEQGDSAMYLCASSLGGVGYGYTFGSGTRLTVV.

The chain couples TRBV9 to TRBJ2-5; 15 positions match TRBD2. The germline V gene encodes CDR1 SGDLS and CDR2 YYNGEE. V lost 3 bases to trimming and J lost 4 bases; unmatched junction nucleotides: 7. This CDR3 is built from 17 residues. CDR3: CASSGGTSGGILETQYF. The CDR3 coding sequence is TGTGCCAGCAGCGGAGGGACTAGCGGGGGGATTTTAGAGACCCAGTACTTC.

The chain has TRBV7-2 and TRBJ2-1, with TRBD2 matching over 10 bases. V trimming: 6 bases; J trimming: 5 bases; junction bases outside the gene matches: 16. Germline-derived CDR1 and CDR2 are SGHTA and FQGNSA. The CDR3 has 18 amino acids. CDR3 in amino acids: CASRPRERGLARNNEQFF. CDR3 bases: TGTGCCAGCAGGCCGAGAGAAAGGGGACTAGCGAGGAACAATGAGCAGTTCTTC.

V gene TRBV5-6 combines with J gene TRBJ2-3, with 8 positions matching TRBD2. After removal of 4 bases from V and 0 bases from J, the junction contained 7 bases not matched to a gene. The V gene's germline CDR1 is SGHDT and CDR2 YYEEEE. The CDR3 consists of 16 residues. The CDR3 DNA follows: TGTGCCAGCAGCGCCGGGACTAGAGGGAGCACAGATACGCAGTATTTT. Protein: CASSAGTRGSTDTQYF. The variable domain in full, completed from reference TRBV5-6 and TRBJ2-3, reads DAGVTQSPTHLIKTRGQQVTLRCSPKSGHDTVSWYQQALGQGPQFIFQYYEEEERQRGNFPDRFSGHQFPNYSSELNVNALLLGDSALYLCASSAGTRGSTDTQYFGPGTRLTVL.

This rearrangement joins TRBV27 to TRBJ2-7, with 7 bases lining up with TRBD1. Germline trimming cut 6 bases from V and 3 bases from J; bases unmatched to any gene: 8. Germline V CDR1 and CDR2: MNHEY, SMNVEV (reference sequence). CDR3 length: 14 residues. CDR3 in DNA: TGTGCCAGCAGCTTCGACAGGGCTGACTACGAGCAGTACTTC. This translates into CASSFDRADYEQYF.

This chain uses TRBV11-3 with TRBJ2-1; D gene ambiguous. This CDR3 is 12 amino acids long. Germline V gene lookup returns CDR1 SGHNT and CDR2 YENEEA. The V end lost 3 bases, the J end lost 6 bases, and 6 bases lay between the germline ends. This CDR3 reads CASSFSGNEQFF. In nucleotides, the CDR3 is TGTGCCAGCAGCTTCAGTGGCAATGAGCAGTTCTTC.

This clone was recorded once. V is TRBV30 and J is TRBJ1-1, with a weak D call TRBD1 (6 bases). This CDR3 is 13 amino acids long. V gave up 2 bases and J gave up 8 bases, with 15 bases separating them. Germline V gives CDR1 GTSNPN, CDR2 SVGIG (reference sequence). CDR3 coding DNA: TGTGCCTGGAGTCCCTATCTGGGGGCGGAAGCTTTCTTT. Protein: CAWSPYLGAEAFF.

The chain recombines TRBV5-5 with TRBJ1-2; 7 nucleotides align to TRBD1. Trimming cost V 2 bases and J 1 base; bases outside gene matches: 14. CDR3 length: 18 residues. Germline CDR1 SGHKS, CDR2 YYEKEE (reference sequence). The CDR3 region has the DNA TGTGCCAGCAGCTTAATTTCCGGGACAGCGACTTATAACTATGGCTACACCTTC. This translates into CASSLISGTATYNYGYTF.

In this sample, this clone turned up once. CDR3 protein: CASSLNREGLYEQYF. The CDR3, as DNA: TGTGCCAGTAGCCTTAACCGCGAGGGATTGTACGAGCAGTACTTC. The J gene is TRBJ2-7, the V gene TRBV19; weak D call: TRBD2 (5 bases). Germline V gene data show CDR1 as LNHDA and CDR2 as SQIVND (reference sequence). The ends were cut back, 6 bases at V and 4 bases at J, with 19 bases in the middle. The CDR3 has 15 residues.

This clone was counted only a few times. The CDR3: CASSFLGSGEQYF. As DNA, the CDR3 is TGTGCCAGCAGTTTTTTGGGGAGCGGGGAGCAGTACTTC. The V gene is TRBV28, the J gene TRBJ2-7; D possibly corresponds to TRBD2 (6 bases). The CDR3 runs 13 residues. Trimming removed 3 bases from V and 7 bases from J, with 13 bases in between. The germline CDR1 and CDR2 sequences are MDHEN and SYDVKM. The complete variable domain, with remaining parts taken from reference TRBV28 and TRBJ2-7, reads DVKVTQSSRYLVKRTGEKVFLECVQDMDHENMFWYRQDPGLGLRLIYFSYDVKMKEKGDIPEGYSVSREKKERFSLILESASTNQTSMYLCASSFLGSGEQYFGPGTRLTVT.

The chain is built from TRBV30 and TRBJ2-5; 8 nucleotides line up with TRBD1. There are 13 residues in the CDR3. CDR1 GTSNPN and CDR2 SVGIG come from the germline V gene (reference sequence). V trimming: 2 bases; J trimming: 3 bases; junction bases outside the gene matches: 2. CDR3 DNA: TGTGCCTGGAGTCCAGGGGGCGAAGAGACCCAGTACTTC. Its protein product is CAWSPGGEETQYF. Filled out from reference TRBV30 and TRBJ2-5, the complete variable domain reads SQTIHQWPATLVQPVGSPLSLECTVEGTSNPNLYWYRQAAGRGLQLLFYSVGIGQISSEVPQNLSASRPQDRQFILSSKKLLLSDSGFYLCAWSPGGEETQYFGPGTRLLVL.

The chain recombines TRBV4-1 with TRBJ2-5, with 9 nucleotides matching TRBD2. Trimming at V came to 1 base and at J to 1 base, leaving 4 bases not matched to a gene. There are 16 residues in the CDR3. Germline CDR1 and CDR2: MGHRA and YSYEKL. The CDR3 here is CASSQGSLAGQETQYF. In nucleotides, the CDR3 is TGCGCCAGCAGCCAAGGGTCACTAGCGGGCCAAGAGACCCAGTACTTC.

DNA for the CDR3: TGTGCCAGCAGTTCAGGGACAGGGATAACAGATACGCAGTATTTT. This encodes CASSSGTGITDTQYF. The chain couples TRBV7-9 to TRBJ2-3; 9 bases are a match to TRBD1. The V gene's germline CDR1 is SEHNR and CDR2 FQNEAQ (reference sequence). This CDR3 comprises 15 residues. The ends lost 6 bases at V and 3 bases at J; junction bases unmatched: 7.

The rearrangement uses TRBV27 and TRBJ2-3; TRBD1 matches at 9 bases. V dropped 6 bases and J dropped 4; count of bases not matched to a gene: 5. This CDR3 has 14 amino acids. Germline V gene sequence: CDR1 MNHEY, CDR2 SMNVEV (reference sequence). Here the CDR3 reads CASSRDRDADTQYF. CDR3 coding DNA: TGTGCCAGCAGCCGGGACAGGGACGCAGATACGCAGTATTTT.